Listed below are T cell receptor beta chains from one sample, sequenced in a study of blood T cell repertoires in COVID-19. TCRdb's table, derived via immunoSEQ multiplex PCR, lists solely in-frame clones and lacks some. The table lists tens of thousands of clones, roughly 87% of them singletons. Sequenced material: peripheral blood. The receptors derive from a man aged 35-49 years with COVID-19, enrolled during active disease. Each CDR3 is given with its conserved first and last residue. A D gene is named only where the DNA matches it firmly. The listing skips clone size in some rows; elsewhere it reads once, few, many or a size class.

CDR3 protein: CASSPRQGAGNTIYF
CDR3 DNA: TGTGCCAGCAGCCCAAGGCAGGGGGCTGGAAACACCATATATTTT
D gene: TRBD1
clone size: -
J gene: TRBJ1-3
CDR3 length: 15
V gene: TRBV28

CDR3 protein: CASSLKRTDSYEQYF
CDR3 DNA: TGTGCCAGCTCCCTCAAGCGGACAGATTCCTACGAGCAGTACTTC
D gene: -
clone size: once
J gene: TRBJ2-7
CDR3 length: 15
V gene: TRBV18

CDR3 protein: CASSGGSHDSPLHF
CDR3 DNA: TGTGCCAGCAGCGGAGGAAGTCATGACTCACCCCTCCACTTT
D gene: -
clone size: -
J gene: TRBJ1-6
CDR3 length: 14
V gene: TRBV25-1

CDR3 protein: CASQWTGGSGYTF
CDR3 DNA: TGTGCCAGCCAGTGGACAGGGGGCTCCGGCTACACCTTC
D gene: TRBD1
clone size: -
J gene: TRBJ1-2
CDR3 length: 13
V gene: TRBV28

CDR3 protein: CASKIDRGNTGELFF
CDR3 DNA: TGTGCCAGCAAAATAGACAGGGGCAACACCGGGGAGCTGTTTTTT
D gene: TRBD1
clone size: -
J gene: TRBJ2-2
CDR3 length: 15
V gene: TRBV3-1/TRBV3-2

CDR3 protein: CASSPREDGYEQYF
CDR3 DNA: TGTGCCAGCAGCCCAAGGGAGGACGGATACGAGCAGTACTTC
D gene: -
clone size: -
J gene: TRBJ2-7
CDR3 length: 14
V gene: TRBV11-3

CDR3 protein: CASSGGTSGIREFF
CDR3 DNA: TGTGCCAGCAGCGGAGGGACTAGCGGGATTAGGGAGTTCTTC
D gene: TRBD2
clone size: -
J gene: TRBJ2-1
CDR3 length: 14
V gene: TRBV14

CDR3 protein: CASSELGLASTDTQYF
CDR3 DNA: TGTGCCAGCAGTGAACTAGGACTCGCCAGCACAGATACGCAGTATTTT
D gene: -
clone size: -
J gene: TRBJ2-3
CDR3 length: 16
V gene: TRBV2

CDR3 protein: CASTKDRETPNTEAFF
CDR3 DNA: TGTGCCAGCACCAAAGACAGGGAGACCCCGAACACTGAAGCTTTCTTT
D gene: TRBD1
clone size: -
J gene: TRBJ1-1
CDR3 length: 16
V gene: TRBV5-4

CDR3 protein: CASSLAGTSGSMETQYF
CDR3 DNA: TGTGCCAGCAGCTTGGCCGGGACTAGCGGGAGTATGGAGACCCAGTACTTC
D gene: TRBD2
clone size: -
J gene: TRBJ2-5
CDR3 length: 17
V gene: TRBV5-4

CDR3 protein: CASSVGLAGGEQFF
CDR3 DNA: TGTGCCAGCAGCGTGGGACTAGCGGGAGGGGAGCAGTTCTTC
D gene: TRBD2
clone size: -
J gene: TRBJ2-1
CDR3 length: 14
V gene: TRBV7-3

CDR3 protein: CASSLSGTGHKGYTF
CDR3 DNA: TGTGCCAGCAGTTTATCAGGGACAGGGCACAAGGGCTACACCTTC
D gene: TRBD1
clone size: -
J gene: TRBJ1-2
CDR3 length: 15
V gene: TRBV28

CDR3 protein: CASSSDSSNQPQHF
CDR3 DNA: TGTGCCAGCAGCTCAGACAGTAGCAATCAGCCCCAGCATTTT
D gene: -
clone size: -
J gene: TRBJ1-5
CDR3 length: 14
V gene: TRBV7-9

CDR3 protein: CASRDRGAGGNEQFF
CDR3 DNA: TGTGCCAGCAGGGATCGGGGGGCCGGCGGCAATGAGCAGTTCTTC
D gene: -
clone size: -
J gene: TRBJ2-1
CDR3 length: 15
V gene: TRBV6-5

CDR3 protein: CASSQAPAGTYEQYF
CDR3 DNA: TGTGCCAGCAGCCAAGCCCCAGCGGGGACCTACGAGCAGTACTTC
D gene: TRBD2
clone size: -
J gene: TRBJ2-7
CDR3 length: 15
V gene: TRBV3-1/TRBV3-2

CDR3 protein: CASSLDRGLGVDTEAFF
CDR3 DNA: TGCGCCAGCAGCCTGGACAGGGGGCTTGGGGTGGACACTGAAGCTTTCTTT
D gene: TRBD1
clone size: -
J gene: TRBJ1-1
CDR3 length: 17
V gene: TRBV5-1

CDR3 protein: CATRVSPQHF
CDR3 DNA: TGTGCCACCAGGGTCTCGCCCCAGCATTTT
D gene: -
clone size: -
J gene: TRBJ1-5
CDR3 length: 10
V gene: TRBV19

CDR3 protein: CASSEGVLFGAGGGTEAFF
CDR3 DNA: TGTGCCAGCAGTGAAGGGGTATTATTTGGGGCAGGGGGTGGCACTGAAGCTTTCTTT
D gene: TRBD1
clone size: -
J gene: TRBJ1-1
CDR3 length: 19
V gene: TRBV2

CDR3 protein: CASSRDSGNTIYF
CDR3 DNA: TGTGCCTCCAGCAGGGACTCTGGAAACACCATATATTTT
D gene: -
clone size: once
J gene: TRBJ1-3
CDR3 length: 13
V gene: TRBV30

CDR3 protein: CASSDRGRNEKLFF
CDR3 DNA: TGTGCCAGCAGTGACAGGGGACGAAATGAAAAACTGTTTTTT
D gene: -
clone size: -
J gene: TRBJ1-4
CDR3 length: 14
V gene: TRBV2

CDR3 protein: CASSRTGSMGYTF
CDR3 DNA: TGTGCCAGCAGCCGGACAGGGTCGATGGGCTACACCTTC
D gene: TRBD1
clone size: -
J gene: TRBJ1-2
CDR3 length: 13
V gene: TRBV11-2

CDR3 protein: CASSFTGGVNTEAFF
CDR3 DNA: TGTGCCAGCAGCTTTACAGGGGGCGTGAACACTGAAGCTTTCTTT
D gene: TRBD1
clone size: -
J gene: TRBJ1-1
CDR3 length: 15
V gene: TRBV5-5

CDR3 protein: CSARRSTEAFF
CDR3 DNA: TGCAGTGCTAGACGGAGCACTGAAGCTTTCTTT
D gene: -
clone size: -
J gene: TRBJ1-1
CDR3 length: 11
V gene: TRBV20-1

CDR3 protein: CASSANYGYTF
CDR3 DNA: TGTGCCAGCAGTGCGAACTATGGCTACACCTTC
D gene: -
clone size: once
J gene: TRBJ1-2
CDR3 length: 11
V gene: TRBV9

CDR3 protein: CASSPRGGTNYGYTF
CDR3 DNA: TGTGCCAGCAGTCCTAGGGGGGGGACTAACTATGGCTACACCTTC
D gene: -
clone size: few
J gene: TRBJ1-2
CDR3 length: 15
V gene: TRBV28

CDR3 protein: CAISESGTGGNSPLHF
CDR3 DNA: TGTGCCATCAGTGAGTCGGGGACAGGGGGTAACTCACCCCTCCACTTT
D gene: TRBD1
clone size: -
J gene: TRBJ1-6
CDR3 length: 16
V gene: TRBV10-3

CDR3 protein: CASRTGGYNEQFF
CDR3 DNA: TGTGCCAGCAGGACAGGAGGATACAATGAGCAGTTCTTC
D gene: -
clone size: -
J gene: TRBJ2-1
CDR3 length: 13
V gene: TRBV2

CDR3 protein: CASTRNKDRGNYGYTF
CDR3 DNA: TGTGCCAGCACCCGAAACAAGGACAGGGGGAACTATGGCTACACCTTC
D gene: TRBD1
clone size: -
J gene: TRBJ1-2
CDR3 length: 16
V gene: TRBV6-4

CDR3 protein: CASSIHPAGGREKLFF
CDR3 DNA: TGTGCCAGTAGTATTCACCCCGCCGGAGGCCGGGAAAAACTGTTTTTT
D gene: -
clone size: -
J gene: TRBJ1-4
CDR3 length: 16
V gene: TRBV19

CDR3 protein: CATSRGGTGGGYTF
CDR3 DNA: TGTGCCACCAGCAGAGGAGGGACAGGGGGTGGCTACACCTTC
D gene: TRBD1
clone size: -
J gene: TRBJ1-2
CDR3 length: 14
V gene: TRBV15

CDR3 protein: CASSFTGSEQYF
CDR3 DNA: TGTGCCAGCAGCTTTACAGGGAGCGAGCAGTACTTC
D gene: -
clone size: -
J gene: TRBJ2-7
CDR3 length: 12
V gene: TRBV11-2

CDR3 protein: CASSQGAGGPSYNEQFF
CDR3 DNA: TGCGCCAGCAGCCAAGGAGCGGGAGGGCCCTCCTACAATGAGCAGTTCTTC
D gene: TRBD2
clone size: -
J gene: TRBJ2-1
CDR3 length: 17
V gene: TRBV4-1

CDR3 protein: CASSWGGTGAGETQYF
CDR3 DNA: TGTGCCAGCAGCTGGGGTGGGACAGGGGCCGGGGAGACCCAGTACTTC
D gene: TRBD1
clone size: -
J gene: TRBJ2-5
CDR3 length: 16
V gene: TRBV5-6

CDR3 protein: CASSFGTVYNEQFF
CDR3 DNA: TGTGCCAGCAGCTTCGGGACTGTGTACAATGAGCAGTTCTTC
D gene: -
clone size: -
J gene: TRBJ2-1
CDR3 length: 14
V gene: TRBV13

CDR3 protein: CASSGGTGITYEQYF
CDR3 DNA: TGCGCCAGCAGCGGCGGGACAGGGATAACCTACGAGCAGTACTTC
D gene: TRBD1
clone size: -
J gene: TRBJ2-7
CDR3 length: 15
V gene: TRBV5-1

CDR3 protein: CASSHRQASAYPSCGYTF
CDR3 DNA: TGCGCCAGCAGCCATAGACAGGCATCTGCTTATCCTTCGTGTGGCTACACCTTC
D gene: -
clone size: -
J gene: TRBJ1-2
CDR3 length: 18
V gene: TRBV23-1

CDR3 protein: CVSRQGGTEAFF
CDR3 DNA: TGCGTGTCCCGACAGGGGGGCACTGAAGCTTTCTTT
D gene: TRBD1
clone size: -
J gene: TRBJ1-1
CDR3 length: 12
V gene: TRBV29-1

CDR3 protein: CASSLVQGAEGYTF
CDR3 DNA: TGCGCCAGCAGCTTGGTGCAGGGGGCGGAAGGCTACACCTTC
D gene: TRBD1
clone size: -
J gene: TRBJ1-2
CDR3 length: 14
V gene: TRBV5-1

CDR3 protein: CSASDRGINSPLHF
CDR3 DNA: TGCAGTGCCAGTGACAGGGGAATTAATTCACCCCTCCACTTT
D gene: TRBD1
clone size: -
J gene: TRBJ1-6
CDR3 length: 14
V gene: TRBV20-1

CDR3 protein: CASSIGTSGSYEQYF
CDR3 DNA: TGTGCCAGTAGTATTGGGACTAGCGGGAGCTACGAGCAGTACTTC
D gene: TRBD2
clone size: -
J gene: TRBJ2-7
CDR3 length: 15
V gene: TRBV19